This TCR beta chain is from a study of beta chain features in type 1 diabetes. This CDR3 region has 16 residues. CDR1 LNHNV and CDR2 YYDKDF come from the germline V gene (reference sequence). Trimming took 5 bases from V and 2 from J; bases not matched to a gene: 10. This clone was seen a single time. Since all of the isolated RNA was reverse transcribed, expressed TCRB transcripts were what got sequenced. Libraries were prepared by immunoSEQ multiplex PCR; TCRdb keeps only in-frame clonotypes and omits some of them. In the table there are under 450,000 clones, approximately 15% of which are singletons.

The source of this sequence is a man younger than 45 in good health. The V and J genes are TRBV15 and TRBJ2-5, with 8 bases that match TRBD2. Sequenced input: naive CD4+ T cells from blood. The CDR3 DNA reads as TGTGCCACCAGCGGCCGTTTAGCGGGGAGTCAAGAGACCCAGTACTTC. It encodes CATSGRLAGSQETQYF.